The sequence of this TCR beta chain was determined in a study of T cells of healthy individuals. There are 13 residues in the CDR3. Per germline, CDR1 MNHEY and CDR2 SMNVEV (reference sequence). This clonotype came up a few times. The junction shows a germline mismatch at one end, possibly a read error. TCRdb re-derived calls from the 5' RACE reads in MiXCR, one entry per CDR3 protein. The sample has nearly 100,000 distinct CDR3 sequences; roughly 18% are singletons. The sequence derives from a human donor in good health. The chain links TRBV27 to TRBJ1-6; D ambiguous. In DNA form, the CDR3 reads TGTGCCAGCAGCAGAGTCATTAATTCACCCCTCAACTTT. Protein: CASSRVINSPLNF.